These 28 T cell receptor beta chains originate from one sample sequenced in a study of blood T cells in healthy people across ages. Then a second PCR, running about 6 to 11 cycles, was carried out with a sample-barcoded 5' primer and a J-beta primer mix. TCRdb fed the 5' RACE reads into MiXCR, producing one record per CDR3 protein. This table holds some 780,000 distinct CDR3 sequences, 56% found once. Sequences were obtained from blood. The receptors stem from a man in his forties in good health.

The chain has TRBV4-3 and TRBJ2-7, with 8 bases lining up with TRBD1. Germline CDR1 is LGHNA and CDR2 is YSLEER. The V and J ends lost 0 bases and 6 bases, in that order; junction bases with no gene match: 7. This CDR3 has 15 residues. CDR3 in DNA: TGCGCCAGCAGCCAAGATCAGGGGGCGCGATTCGAGCAGTACTTC. Protein: CASSQDQGARFEQYF.

This clonotype has ten or more counts. The genes are TRBV29-1 and TRBJ2-7; a possible D gene is TRBD2 (5 bases). The germline CDR1 and CDR2 sequences are SQVTM and ANQGSEA. The V end lost 7 bases, the J end lost 2 bases, and 15 bases lay between the germline ends. The CDR3 sequence is 13 residues long. This CDR3 is CSASGSPTYEQYF. In DNA form, the CDR3 reads TGCAGCGCCAGCGGATCACCTACCTACGAGCAGTACTTC.

This clonotype has just a few counts. V and J are TRBV5-1 and TRBJ2-6; D call uncertain. The CDR3 runs 14 residues. In germline, CDR1 is SGHRS, CDR2 YFSETQ. Trimming took off 3 bases at V and 0 bases at J, with 4 bases between the two ends. The CDR3: CASSSISGANVLTF. The CDR3 bases are TGCGCCAGCAGCTCCATCTCTGGGGCCAACGTCCTGACTTTC. Combining the CDR3 with reference TRBV5-1 and TRBJ2-6 gives the whole variable domain KAGVTQTPRYLIKTRGQQVTLSCSPISGHRSVSWYQQTPGQGLQFLFEYFSETQRNKGNFPGRFSGRQFSNSRSEMNVSTLELGDSALYLCASSSISGANVLTFGAGSRLTVL.

The chain is built from TRBV24-1 and TRBJ2-1; TRBD2 matches at 7 bases. V gave up 5 bases and J gave up 4 bases; unmatched junction bases: 4. The CDR3 is made up of 14 amino acids. Germline lookup yields CDR1 KGHDR and CDR2 SFDVKD. This CDR3 is CATSGSRGYNEQFF. The CDR3, as DNA: TGTGCCACCAGTGGTTCGCGGGGGTACAATGAGCAGTTCTTC.

The rearrangement joins TRBV7-9 to TRBJ2-1; D remains ambiguous. Germline V gene lookup returns CDR1 SEHNR and CDR2 FQNEAQ (reference sequence). This CDR3 region has 14 residues. Trimming took off 10 bases at V and 4 bases at J, with 17 bases between the two ends. The CDR3 coding sequence is TGTGCCACCTTTAAGGAAAAAGGGTACAATGAGCAGTTCTTC. This translates into CATFKEKGYNEQFF.

The rearrangement uses TRBV29-1 and TRBJ1-2; D might be TRBD1 (5 bases). The germline V and J ends were trimmed by 0 bases and 4 bases, with 12 bases remaining between them. CDR1 SQVTM and CDR2 ANQGSEA come from the germline V gene. The CDR3 covers 14 residues. The CDR3: CSVEDSGRSYGYTF. In nucleotides, the CDR3 is TGCAGCGTTGAAGATTCGGGACGGAGCTATGGCTACACCTTC. Looking up the rest from reference TRBV29-1 and TRBJ1-2 gives the full variable domain: SAVISQKPSRDICQRGTSLTIQCQVDSQVTMMFWYRQQPGQSLTLIATANQGSEATYESGFVIDKFPISRPNLTFSTLTVSNMSPEDSSIYLCSVEDSGRSYGYTFGSGTRLTVV.

V usage is TRBV29-1 and J usage is TRBJ2-5; 9 positions match TRBD1. The J call is uncertain, as TRBJ2-7 better fits the DNA end. The CDR3 is 14 residues long. The germline V gene encodes CDR1 SQVTM and CDR2 ANQGSEA. CDR3 nucleotides: TGCAGCGTTGCCGGGACAGGGTTAACCTACGAGCAGTACTTC. Amino acids: CSVAGTGLTYEQYF.

The chain combines TRBV29-1 with TRBJ1-1; D ambiguous. With 7 bases removed from V and 0 bases from J, the gap between germline ends came to 15 bases. The CDR3 runs 14 residues. Germline-derived CDR1 and CDR2 are SQVTM and ANQGSEA. For the CDR3, the DNA is TGCAGCGCCGACCGAGGGAAGTTGAACACTGAAGCTTTCTTT. This encodes CSADRGKLNTEAFF.

This sequence joins TRBV20-1 and TRBJ2-5, with TRBD2 matching 15 bases. After removal of 3 bases from V and 2 bases from J, the junction contained 10 bases not matched to a gene. The CDR3 contains 18 residues. Germline assignment: CDR1 DFQATT and CDR2 SNEGSKA (reference sequence). The chain's CDR3 is CSARGLAGGTVEQETQYF. The CDR3 DNA is TGCAGTGCTAGGGGACTAGCGGGGGGCACCGTAGAGCAAGAGACCCAGTACTTC.

The chain recombines TRBV11-2 with TRBJ2-1, with a weak D call TRBD1 (6 bases). V dropped 0 bases and J dropped 1 base, with 16 bases sitting between them. Per germline, CDR1 SGHAT and CDR2 FQNNGV. The CDR3 sequence is 18 residues long. The DNA of the CDR3 is TGTGCCAGCAGCTTAGACGCAAACAGGGTTCGGTCCTACAATGAGCAGTTCTTC. Translating it yields CASSLDANRVRSYNEQFF.

This clonotype was seen at least ten times. The rearrangement links TRBV27 to TRBJ2-3; TRBD2 is a possible D gene (5 bases). Germline CDR1 MNHEY, CDR2 SMNVEV (reference sequence). The CDR3 totals 18 residues. Trimming left V 2 bases short and J 5 bases short, with 23 bases between. CDR3 residues: CASSLSQSGLAPRDTQYF. DNA of the CDR3: TGTGCCAGCAGTTTAAGCCAGAGCGGCCTAGCCCCAAGAGATACGCAGTATTTT.

The chain employs TRBV6-5 and TRBJ2-5, with TRBD1 as a possible D gene (5 bases). Germline CDR1 is MNHEY and CDR2 is SVGAGI. Trimming took 2 bases from V and 5 from J, leaving 18 bases between them. The CDR3 runs to 16 residues. The CDR3 DNA is TGTGCCAGCAGTTACGGCCAGACAGTCGCGGTGGAGACCCAGTACTTC. Translating gives CASSYGQTVAVETQYF.

This clonotype has only a few counts. The chain links TRBV6-5 to TRBJ2-1; D unclear. The CDR3 sequence is 11 residues long. The V gene lost 7 bases and the J gene lost 10 bases, with 11 bases spanning the gap. CDR1 and CDR2 (germline): MNHEY, SVGAGI. CDR3 DNA sequence: TGTGCCAGCAACGGCATTCAGGAGCAGTTCTTC. This gives the protein CASNGIQEQFF.

The chain uses TRBV12-3 or TRBV12-4 and TRBJ2-3; D call uncertain. Trimming cost V 6 bases and J 4 bases, with 17 bases left between them. CDR3 length: 15 residues. The CDR3 DNA is TGTGCCAGCAGCATTTACAGACAAACCGCAGATACGCAGTATTTT. Its protein product is CASSIYRQTADTQYF.

This chain uses TRBV30 with TRBJ2-3, with 9 bases identical to TRBD1. J lost 4 bases, V lost 4 bases, and 6 bases had no gene match. The CDR3 is made up of 14 amino acids. Germline V gene data show CDR1 as GTSNPN and CDR2 as SVGIG (reference sequence). The CDR3 protein is CAWKSGQGADTQYF. CDR3 sequence (DNA): TGTGCCTGGAAGTCGGGACAGGGAGCAGATACGCAGTATTTT. Full variable domain (rest looked up from reference TRBV30 and TRBJ2-3): SQTIHQWPATLVQPVGSPLSLECTVEGTSNPNLYWYRQAAGRGLQLLFYSVGIGQISSEVPQNLSASRPQDRQFILSSKKLLLSDSGFYLCAWKSGQGADTQYFGPGTRLTVL.

A few counts support this clonotype. The chain links TRBV25-1 to TRBJ2-5; D gene unclear. V gave up 8 bases and J gave up 0 bases, with 19 bases separating them. CDR3 length: 16 amino acids. In germline, CDR1 is MGHDK, CDR2 SYGVNS. The CDR3 loop reads CASARSRTGHQETQYF. CDR3 DNA sequence: TGTGCCAGCGCCAGATCGCGGACCGGACACCAAGAGACCCAGTACTTC.

The chain combines TRBV9 with TRBJ2-5; maybe TRBD2 (5 bases). V dropped 0 bases and J dropped 5 bases, with 14 bases sitting between them. Per the germline V gene, CDR1 is SGDLS and CDR2 is YYNGEE. The CDR3 consists of 15 residues. CDR3 region: CASSVGRGNRETQYF. In DNA, the CDR3 is TGTGCCAGCAGCGTAGGTCGAGGGAATCGGGAGACCCAGTACTTC.

V and J are TRBV7-2 and TRBJ2-3; tentatively, D is TRBD2 (5 bases). Trimming took off 4 bases at V and 5 bases at J, with 7 bases between the two ends. CDR1 is SGHTA and CDR2 is FQGNSA in the germline V gene. The CDR3 runs 12 residues. The CDR3 nucleotides read TGTGCCAGCAGCTCCGAGGGAGATACGCAGTATTTT. It yields the protein CASSSEGDTQYF.

The chain recombines TRBV29-1 with TRBJ2-5, with TRBD1 matching 8 bases. The V gene's germline CDR1 is SQVTM and CDR2 ANQGSEA. CDR3 length: 15 amino acids. V lost 6 bases, J lost 5 bases, and 14 bases stayed unmatched. The CDR3, as DNA: TGCAGCGTCTCATTAACAGGGGGTCCGATGGAGACCCAGTACTTC. It translates to CSVSLTGGPMETQYF.

The chain joins TRBV5-1 to TRBJ2-3; no firm D call. CDR3 length equals 17 residues. Germline lookup yields CDR1 SGHRS and CDR2 YFSETQ. V dropped 2 bases and J dropped 0 bases, with 16 bases sitting between them. The chain's CDR3 is CASSFASPSRSTDTQYF. In nucleotides, the CDR3 is TGCGCCAGCAGCTTCGCCTCGCCCTCCCGGAGCACAGATACGCAGTATTTT.

The chain uses TRBV27 and TRBJ2-1; no reliable D call. CDR3 length: 15 amino acids. Germline CDR1 and CDR2: MNHEY and SMNVEV (reference sequence). Trimming shortened V by 3 bases and J by 4 bases, and 13 bases separated the two germline ends. CDR3 nucleotide sequence: TGTGCCAGCAGTTTGAGGACCTTCCAATACAATGAGCAGTTCTTC. This translates into CASSLRTFQYNEQFF.

V usage is TRBV6-2 or TRBV6-3 and J usage is TRBJ2-5; 12 positions match TRBD2. Germline V gives CDR1 MNHEY, CDR2 SVGEGT. The V segment lost 2 bases and the J segment 5 bases; nucleotides outside the gene matches: 15. The CDR3 is 19 amino acids. The CDR3 DNA follows: TGTGCCAGCAGTTACCTCAGGGCTAGCGGGAGGGTTTCGCGGGAGACCCAGTACTTC. Residues: CASSYLRASGRVSRETQYF.

This clonotype has only a few counts. This chain links TRBV12-3 or TRBV12-4 with TRBJ1-6, with 7 bases identical to TRBD1. The CDR3 length is 13 residues. Trimming removed 5 bases from V and 8 bases from J; junction bases left unmatched: 3. CDR3 DNA: TGTGCCAGCAGTCCGGGACAGCATTCACCCCTCCACTTT. This translates into CASSPGQHSPLHF.

Only one count was recorded for this clonotype. V gene TRBV2 combines with J gene TRBJ2-1, with D tentatively TRBD2 (7 bases). The ends were cut back, 6 bases at V and 1 base at J, with 19 bases in the middle. This CDR3 spans 17 amino acids. Germline CDR1 is SNHLY and CDR2 is FYNNEI. This CDR3 is CASRLRGGGRSYNEQFF. CDR3 DNA: TGTGCCAGCAGATTGAGAGGGGGGGGCCGTTCCTACAATGAGCAGTTCTTC.

This sequence joins TRBV7-9 and TRBJ2-5, with 7 nucleotides matching TRBD1. The CDR3 is 15 amino acids. CDR1 is SEHNR and CDR2 is FQNEAQ in the germline V gene (reference sequence). The junction had 5 bases not matched to a gene; V was cut back by 2 bases and J by 2 bases. The CDR3 DNA sequence: TGTGCCAGCAGCTTAAGGGGACAGAGACAAGAGACCCAGTACTTC. This codes for CASSLRGQRQETQYF.

This clonotype was seen a few times. This chain joins TRBV20-1 and TRBJ2-5; 8 bases agree with TRBD2. The end of the DNA fits TRBJ2-7 better, so the J call may be wrong. Germline assignment: CDR1 DFQATT and CDR2 SNEGSKA (reference sequence). The CDR3 consists of 14 residues. The CDR3 nucleotides are TGCAGTGCTAGCAGGACTAGCCGGTTCGACGAGCAGTACTTC. Translating it yields CSASRTSRFDEQYF.

In its sample, this clonotype was seen a few times. The rearrangement joins TRBV7-3 to TRBJ1-6; TRBD1 matches 7 bases. This CDR3 spans 14 amino acids. V lost 3 bases, J lost 6 bases, and 2 bases stayed unmatched. In germline, CDR1 is SGHTA, CDR2 FQGTGA. The CDR3: CASSLGQLNSPLHF. The CDR3 coding sequence is TGTGCCAGCAGCTTGGGACAGCTTAATTCACCCCTCCACTTT.

The V call is TRBV20-1, the J call TRBJ2-1, with 8 nucleotides matching TRBD1. Unmatched junction bases numbered 12, after V lost 5 bases and J lost 6 bases. There are 15 residues in the CDR3. The germline CDR1 and CDR2 sequences are DFQATT and SNEGSKA (reference sequence). CDR3 amino acids: CSAPQGALVINEQFF. DNA for the CDR3: TGCAGTGCTCCTCAGGGGGCTCTGGTTATCAATGAGCAGTTCTTC.